The sequence of this T cell receptor beta chain was determined in a study of T cells in Graves' hyperthyroidism and ophthalmopathy. Study-wide results and limits: Ophthalmopathy was told apart from stable hyperthyroidism by a 13 V-J model.

This clonotype was detected ten times or more. Its specificity is not known. The PBMCs were taken from approximately 9 ml of fresh peripheral blood. RNA transcripts gave rise to amplified TCR beta CDR3 regions. TCR CDR3 underwent first-round RT-PCR with the HTBI primer set. TCRdb re-called the multiplex PCR reads through MiXCR, storing one row per CDR3 protein. This repertoire shows more than 600,000 distinct CDR3 sequences, 16% found once; its top ten account for approximately 8.4%. This CDR3 has 16 residues. V shed 3 bases and J 6 bases; nucleotides not matched to a gene: 8. The germline CDR1 and CDR2 sequences are SGHAT and FQNNGV.

The clonotype originates from a man between 18 and 29 years old with Graves' hyperthyroidism. The gene calls are TRBV11-2 and TRBJ2-3; TRBD2 agrees at 11 bases. Sequencing was done on a sample of blood. The CDR3 reads CASSLEILAGEDTQYF. CDR3 nucleotide sequence: TGTGCCAGCAGCTTGGAAATACTAGCGGGAGAGGATACGCAGTATTTT.